One sample yielded the 3 T cell receptor beta chains listed below, sequenced in a study of OX40 agonist ivuxolimab in advanced cancers. Only in-frame clones appear in the TCRdb table, and some are missing; sequencing was by immunoSEQ multiplex PCR. This table has roughly 40,000 clones, roughly 82% appearing once. The sequencing used CD4+ or CD8+ T cells sorted from blood, collected in a trial of the OX40 agonist ivuxolimab. The receptors stem from an adult with an advanced solid tumor such as melanoma, head and neck, liver or kidney cancer.

The chain links TRBV30 to TRBJ1-1; no clear D gene. This CDR3 contains 13 residues. CDR1 is GTSNPN, CDR2 SVGIG, per germline (reference sequence). V lost 3 bases to trimming and J lost 0 bases, with 8 bases between them. The CDR3 reads CAWRIWMNTEAFF. The CDR3 nucleotides are TGTGCCTGGAGGATTTGGATGAACACTGAAGCTTTCTTT. Filled out from reference TRBV30 and TRBJ1-1, the complete variable domain reads SQTIHQWPATLVQPVGSPLSLECTVEGTSNPNLYWYRQAAGRGLQLLFYSVGIGQISSEVPQNLSASRPQDRQFILSSKKLLLSDSGFYLCAWRIWMNTEAFFGQGTRLTVV.

V gene TRBV7-6 combines with J gene TRBJ2-5; weak D call: TRBD1 (6 bases). CDR3 length: 16 amino acids. The germline V gene encodes CDR1 SGHVS and CDR2 FNYEAQ. The ends were cut back, 4 bases at V and 8 bases at J, with 23 bases in the middle. The CDR3 spells CASSSTPVRDKRTQYF. The CDR3 DNA sequence: TGTGCCAGCAGCTCAACGCCAGTGAGGGACAAGAGAACCCAGTACTTC.

The gene calls are TRBV6-1 and TRBJ1-6; maybe TRBD1 (5 bases). The CDR3 loop spans 13 amino acids. Germline V gives CDR1 MNHNS, CDR2 SASEGT. Trimming cost V 6 bases and J 6 bases, with 9 bases left between them. DNA of the CDR3: TGTGCCAGCAGGGGGCAGCCTAATTCACCCCTCCACTTT. Its translation is CASRGQPNSPLHF.